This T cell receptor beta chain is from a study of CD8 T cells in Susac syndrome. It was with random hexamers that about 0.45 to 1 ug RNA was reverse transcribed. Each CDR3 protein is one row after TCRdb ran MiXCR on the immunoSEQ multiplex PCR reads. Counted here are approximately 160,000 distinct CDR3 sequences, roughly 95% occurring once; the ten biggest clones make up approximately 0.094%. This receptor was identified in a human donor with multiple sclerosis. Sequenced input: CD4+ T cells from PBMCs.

The CDR3 region has the DNA TGCGCCAGCAGCTCAATCGACGGATACGGAAACTATGGCTACACCTTC. This gives the protein CASSSIDGYGNYGYTF. This chain connects TRBV5-1 to TRBJ1-2; the D is unclear. The V end was cut by 3 bases, the J end by 2 bases, with 17 bases between. There are 16 residues in the CDR3. CDR1 SGHRS and CDR2 YFSETQ come from the germline V gene.